This T cell receptor beta chain was observed in a study of blood T cell repertoires in COVID-19. Study information: Collection of acute and convalescent COVID-19 samples took place in the United States, Italy and Spain. PBMCs, B-cell-depleted T cells, or T cells provided the cDNA or gDNA that made up the material.

Original methodology: Nucleated cell counts were estimated from reference gene primer amplification. This table comes from immunoSEQ multiplex PCR, and its TCRdb copy is limited to in-frame clones, with some not included. V and J calls plus clone size are reproduced from that table; the DNA served to infer D and trimming. The profile shows fewer than 200,000 clones, around 80% of them singletons. CDR3 length: 15 residues. Germline CDR1 is SGHRS and CDR2 is YFSETQ. Trimming left V 4 bases short and J 0 bases short, with 12 bases between. This chain links TRBV5-1 with TRBJ2-3, with D possibly being TRBD1 (6 bases). This receptor was taken from a woman over 75 with active or convalescent COVID-19. Sequenced sample: peripheral blood. The DNA of the CDR3 is TGCGCCAGCAGCAGGACAGCGCCTAGCACAGATACGCAGTATTTT. Amino acids: CASSRTAPSTDTQYF.